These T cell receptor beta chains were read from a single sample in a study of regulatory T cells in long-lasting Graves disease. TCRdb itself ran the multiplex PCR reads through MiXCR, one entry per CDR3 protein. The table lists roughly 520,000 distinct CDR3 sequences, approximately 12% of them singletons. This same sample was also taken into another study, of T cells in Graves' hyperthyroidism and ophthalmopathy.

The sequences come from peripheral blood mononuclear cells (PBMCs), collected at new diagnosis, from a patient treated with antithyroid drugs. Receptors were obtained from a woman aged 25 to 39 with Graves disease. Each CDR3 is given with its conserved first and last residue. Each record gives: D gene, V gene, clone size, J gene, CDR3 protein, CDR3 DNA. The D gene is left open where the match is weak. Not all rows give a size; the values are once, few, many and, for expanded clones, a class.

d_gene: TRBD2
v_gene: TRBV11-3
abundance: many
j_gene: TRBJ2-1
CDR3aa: CASSTTGTRDNEQFF
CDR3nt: TGTGCCAGCAGCACCACCGGGACTAGAGACAATGAGCAGTTCTTC

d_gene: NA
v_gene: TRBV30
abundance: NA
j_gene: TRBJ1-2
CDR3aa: CAWSATVNYGYTF
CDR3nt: TGTGCCTGGTCTGCGACGGTTAACTATGGCTACACCTTC

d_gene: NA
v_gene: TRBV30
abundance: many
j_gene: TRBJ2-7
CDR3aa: CASTDSSYGAYF
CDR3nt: TGTGCCTCCACGGACAGCTCCTACGGCGCGTACTTC

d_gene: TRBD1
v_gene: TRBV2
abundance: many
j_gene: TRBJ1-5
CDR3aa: CASGTGGNQPQHF
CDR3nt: TGTGCCAGCGGGACAGGGGGGAATCAGCCCCAGCATTTT

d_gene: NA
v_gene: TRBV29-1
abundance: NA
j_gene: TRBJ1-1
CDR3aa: CSVDRPENTEAFF
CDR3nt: TGCAGCGTTGACCGTCCGGAGAACACTGAAGCTTTCTTT

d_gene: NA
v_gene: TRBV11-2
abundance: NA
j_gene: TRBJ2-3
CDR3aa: CASSSRTTDTQYF
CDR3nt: TGTGCCAGCAGCTCGCGGACCACAGATACGCAGTATTTT

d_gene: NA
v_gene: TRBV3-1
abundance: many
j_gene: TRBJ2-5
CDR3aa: CASSQVLQDSQETQYF
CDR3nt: TGTGCCAGCAGCCAAGTTCTACAGGATTCCCAAGAGACCCAGTACTTC

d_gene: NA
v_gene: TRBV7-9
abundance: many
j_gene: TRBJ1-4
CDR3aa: CASSLGRSNEKLFF
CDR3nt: TGTGCCAGCAGCTTAGGACGGAGTAATGAAAAACTGTTTTTT

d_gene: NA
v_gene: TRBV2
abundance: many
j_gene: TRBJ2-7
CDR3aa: CASRGESYEQYF
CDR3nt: TGTGCCAGCAGGGGCGAATCCTACGAGCAGTACTTC

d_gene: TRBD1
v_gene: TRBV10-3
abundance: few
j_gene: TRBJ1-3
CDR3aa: CAISKTGEAGNTIYF
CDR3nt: TGTGCCATCAGTAAAACAGGGGAGGCTGGAAACACCATATATTTT

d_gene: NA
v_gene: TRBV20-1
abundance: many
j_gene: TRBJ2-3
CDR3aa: CSARGVFVTDTQYF
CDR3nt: TGCAGTGCTAGAGGGGTGTTCGTCACAGATACGCAGTATTTT

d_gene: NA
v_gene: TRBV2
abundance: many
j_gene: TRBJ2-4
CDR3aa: CASKGTLAKNIQYF
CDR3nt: TGTGCCAGCAAAGGGACGCTAGCCAAAAACATTCAGTACTTC

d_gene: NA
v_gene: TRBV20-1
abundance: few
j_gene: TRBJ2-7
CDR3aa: CSAREGRGIYEQYF
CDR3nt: TGCAGTGCTAGAGAAGGACGGGGGATCTACGAGCAGTACTTC

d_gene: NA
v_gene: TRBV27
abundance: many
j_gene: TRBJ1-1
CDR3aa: CASSFGRDHQQAFF
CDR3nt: TGTGCCAGCAGTTTTGGACGGGACCACCAGCAAGCTTTCTTT

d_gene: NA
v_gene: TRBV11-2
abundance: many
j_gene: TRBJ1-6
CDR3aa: CASSLAGGWESPLHF
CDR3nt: TGTGCCAGCAGCTTAGCGGGGGGCTGGGAGTCACCCCTCCACTTT

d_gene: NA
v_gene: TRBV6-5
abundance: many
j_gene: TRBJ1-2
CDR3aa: CASSYSSLRVTGWTNYGYTF
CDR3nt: TGTGCCAGCAGTTACTCATCCTTGCGGGTCACAGGGTGGACTAACTATGGCTACACCTTC

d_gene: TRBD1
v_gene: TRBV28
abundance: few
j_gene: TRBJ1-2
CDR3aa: CASRPFMTDRGNYGYTF
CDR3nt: TGTGCCAGCAGACCATTTATGACCGACAGGGGAAACTATGGCTACACCTTC

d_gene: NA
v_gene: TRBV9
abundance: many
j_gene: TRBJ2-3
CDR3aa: CASSVGNTTTGYGTQYF
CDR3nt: TGTGCCAGCAGCGTTGGGAACACTACAACAGGATACGGTACGCAGTATTTT

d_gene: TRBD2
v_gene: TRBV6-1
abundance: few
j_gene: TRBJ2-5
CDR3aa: CASRFGTSGYQETQYF
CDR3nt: TGTGCCAGCAGGTTCGGGACTAGCGGCTACCAAGAGACCCAGTACTTC

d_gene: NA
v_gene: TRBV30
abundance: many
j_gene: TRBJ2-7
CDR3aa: CAWSTSSYEQYF
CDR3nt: TGTGCCTGGTCGACCAGCTCCTACGAGCAGTACTTC

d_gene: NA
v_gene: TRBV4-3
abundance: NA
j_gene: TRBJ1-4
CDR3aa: CASSPQGPRTAANEKLFF
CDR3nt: TGCGCCAGCAGCCCGCAGGGGCCACGGACCGCAGCTAATGAAAAACTGTTTTTT

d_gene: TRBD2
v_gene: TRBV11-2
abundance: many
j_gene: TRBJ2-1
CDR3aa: CASSLGLAGRGKQFF
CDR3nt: TGTGCCAGCAGCTTAGGACTAGCGGGAAGGGGGAAGCAGTTCTTC

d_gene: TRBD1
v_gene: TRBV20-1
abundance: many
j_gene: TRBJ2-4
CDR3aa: CSATGTVGVKNIQYF
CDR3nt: TGCAGTGCAACCGGGACAGTCGGAGTCAAAAACATTCAGTACTTC

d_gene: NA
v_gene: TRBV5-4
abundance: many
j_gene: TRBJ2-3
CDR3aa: CASSRPGTGGDTQYF
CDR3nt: TGTGCCAGCAGCCGCCCGGGCACCGGGGGAGATACGCAGTATTTT

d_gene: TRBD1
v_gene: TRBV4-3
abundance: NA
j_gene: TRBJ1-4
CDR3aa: CASRPGTVINEKLFF
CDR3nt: TGCGCCAGCAGGCCCGGGACAGTAATTAATGAAAAACTGTTTTTT

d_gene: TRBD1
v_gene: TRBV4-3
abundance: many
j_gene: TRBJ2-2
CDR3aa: CASSVDRASTGELFF
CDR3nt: TGCGCCAGCTCGGTAGACAGGGCGAGCACCGGGGAGCTGTTTTTT

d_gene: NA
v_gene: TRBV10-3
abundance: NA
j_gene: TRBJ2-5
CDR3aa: CAITPRVQETQYF
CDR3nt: TGTGCCATCACCCCCAGGGTACAAGAGACCCAGTACTTC

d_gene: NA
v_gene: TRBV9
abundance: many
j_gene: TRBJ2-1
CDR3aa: CASSVRVGYEQFF
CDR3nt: TGTGCCAGCAGCGTCAGGGTCGGGTATGAGCAGTTCTTC

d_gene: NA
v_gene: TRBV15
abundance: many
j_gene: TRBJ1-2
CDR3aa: CATSLGSNYGYTF
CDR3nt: TGTGCCACCAGCTTAGGCTCTAACTATGGCTACACCTTC

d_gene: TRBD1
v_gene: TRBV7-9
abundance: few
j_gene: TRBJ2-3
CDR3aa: CASSLPGTAGDTQYF
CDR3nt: TGTGCCAGCAGCTTACCAGGGACAGCTGGGGATACGCAGTATTTT

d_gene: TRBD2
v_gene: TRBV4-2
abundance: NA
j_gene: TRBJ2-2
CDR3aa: CASSQSSGANTGELFF
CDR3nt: TGTGCCAGCAGCCAATCTAGCGGGGCGAACACCGGGGAGCTGTTTTTT

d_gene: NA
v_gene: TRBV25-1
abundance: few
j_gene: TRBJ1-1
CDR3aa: CASSDTFPTEAFF
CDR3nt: TGTGCCAGCAGTGATACATTCCCCACTGAAGCTTTCTTT

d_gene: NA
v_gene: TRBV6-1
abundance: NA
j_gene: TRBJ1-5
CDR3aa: CASSENPHGAQPQHF
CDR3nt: TGTGCCAGCAGTGAAAATCCCCATGGTGCTCAGCCCCAGCATTTT

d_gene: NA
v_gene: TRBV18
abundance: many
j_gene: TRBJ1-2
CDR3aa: CASSPTGTARGYGYTF
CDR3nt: TGTGCCAGCTCGCCGACCGGGACGGCAAGGGGCTATGGCTACACCTTC

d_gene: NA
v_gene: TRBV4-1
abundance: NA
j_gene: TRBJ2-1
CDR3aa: CASSQARRAAANEQFF
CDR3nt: TGCGCCAGCAGCCAAGCCCGACGTGCAGCGGCAAATGAGCAGTTCTTC

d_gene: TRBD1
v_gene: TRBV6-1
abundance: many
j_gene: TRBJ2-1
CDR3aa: CASSTGDEQFF
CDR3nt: TGTGCCAGCAGTACAGGGGACGAGCAGTTCTTC

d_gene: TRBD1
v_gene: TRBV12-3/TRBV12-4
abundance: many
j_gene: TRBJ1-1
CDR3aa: CASSLKGQGYTEAFF
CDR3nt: TGTGCCAGCAGTTTAAAGGGACAGGGGTACACTGAAGCTTTCTTT

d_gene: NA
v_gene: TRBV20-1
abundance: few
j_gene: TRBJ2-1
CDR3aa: CSALSIPIPSRSSYNEQFF
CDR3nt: TGCAGTGCCCTTTCGATACCCATCCCTAGCAGAAGCTCCTACAATGAGCAGTTCTTC

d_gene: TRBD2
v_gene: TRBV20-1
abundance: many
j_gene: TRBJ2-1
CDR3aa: CSATSGIFNEQFF
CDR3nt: TGCAGTGCTACTAGCGGGATCTTCAATGAGCAGTTCTTC

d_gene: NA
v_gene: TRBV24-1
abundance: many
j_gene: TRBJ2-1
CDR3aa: CATSDFRTSTRGEQFF
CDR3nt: TGTGCCACCAGTGATTTTCGGACATCTACCCGAGGGGAGCAGTTCTTC

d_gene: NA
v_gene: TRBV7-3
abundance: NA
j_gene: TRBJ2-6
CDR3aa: CASSLNAVSGANVLTF
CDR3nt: TGTGCCAGCAGCTTAAACGCCGTCTCTGGGGCCAACGTCCTGACTTTC

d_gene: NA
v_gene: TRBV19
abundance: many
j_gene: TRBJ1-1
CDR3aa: CASSPTRDRGNTEAFF
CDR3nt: TGTGCCAGTAGTCCAACCCGGGACCGAGGGAACACTGAAGCTTTCTTT